This T cell receptor beta chain was recorded in a study of OX40 agonist ivuxolimab in advanced cancers. As for the study in general: Patients receiving dose escalation had hepatocellular carcinoma, melanoma, renal cell or head and neck cancer. With a range of roughly 23 to 90, age averaged approximately 55 years, and 65% to 85% were male. Points from the study as a whole: Researchers did not establish what antigens the expanded peripheral T cells target.

Comment on this clone: Its target is not known.

The data were produced by immunoSEQ multiplex PCR, yet TCRdb's version contains in-frame clones alone and is incomplete. The sample holds 77,000 or so clones; 90% to 95% are singletons and the top ten take approximately 0.32%. Germline CDR1 and CDR2: MNHEY and SVGAGI. After removal of 5 bases from V and 8 bases from J, the junction contained 6 bases not matched to a gene. This CDR3 spans 14 amino acids. The chain uses TRBV6-5 and TRBJ1-4; 9 bases line up with TRBD1. Sample: CD4+ or CD8+ T cells sorted from blood, taken in a trial of the OX40 agonist ivuxolimab. The receptor comes from an adult with an advanced solid tumor such as melanoma, head and neck, liver or kidney cancer. The CDR3 DNA reads as TGTGCCAGCAGTAGGAATACAGGGGGCGAAAAACTGTTTTTT. This encodes CASSRNTGGEKLFF.